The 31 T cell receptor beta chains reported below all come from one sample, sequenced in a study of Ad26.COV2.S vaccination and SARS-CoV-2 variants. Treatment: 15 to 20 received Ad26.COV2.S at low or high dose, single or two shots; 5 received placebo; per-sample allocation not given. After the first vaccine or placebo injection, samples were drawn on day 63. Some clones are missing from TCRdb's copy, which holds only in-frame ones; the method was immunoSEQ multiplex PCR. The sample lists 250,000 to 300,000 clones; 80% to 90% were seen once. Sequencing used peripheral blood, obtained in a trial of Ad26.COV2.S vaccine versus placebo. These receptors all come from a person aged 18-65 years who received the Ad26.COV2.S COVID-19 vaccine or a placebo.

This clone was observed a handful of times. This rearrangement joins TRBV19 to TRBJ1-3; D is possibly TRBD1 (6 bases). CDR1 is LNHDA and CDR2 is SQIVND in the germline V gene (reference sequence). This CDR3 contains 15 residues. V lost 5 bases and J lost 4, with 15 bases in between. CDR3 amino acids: CASSRGGAYGNTIYF. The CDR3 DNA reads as TGTGCCAGTAGTCGCGGGGGGGCATACGGAAACACCATATATTTT.

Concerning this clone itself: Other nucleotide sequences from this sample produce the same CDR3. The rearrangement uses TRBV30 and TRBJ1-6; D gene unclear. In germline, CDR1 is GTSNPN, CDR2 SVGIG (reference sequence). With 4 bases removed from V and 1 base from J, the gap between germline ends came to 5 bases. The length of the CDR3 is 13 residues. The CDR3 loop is CAWKGSYNSPLHF. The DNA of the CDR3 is TGTGCCTGGAAGGGTTCCTATAATTCACCCCTCCACTTT.

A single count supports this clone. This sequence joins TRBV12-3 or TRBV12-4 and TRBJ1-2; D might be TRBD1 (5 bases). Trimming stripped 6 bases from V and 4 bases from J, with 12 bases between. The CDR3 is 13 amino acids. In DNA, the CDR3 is TGTGCCAGCAGCCAAATGGGACTCTATGGCTACACCTTC. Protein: CASSQMGLYGYTF.

DNA for the CDR3: TGTGCCAGCAGCTTAAACGGGGGGGCAGAGACCCAGTACTTC. Encoded protein: CASSLNGGAETQYF. The genes are TRBV13 and TRBJ2-5, with 8 bases identical to TRBD2. Germline trimming cut 2 bases from V and 4 bases from J; bases unmatched to any gene: 3. CDR3 length: 14 amino acids. The germline gives CDR1 PRHDT, CDR2 FYEKMQ (reference sequence).

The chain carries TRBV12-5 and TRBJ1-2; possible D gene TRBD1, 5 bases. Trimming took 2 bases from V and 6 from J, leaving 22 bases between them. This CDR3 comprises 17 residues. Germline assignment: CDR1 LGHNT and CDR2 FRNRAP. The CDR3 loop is CASGLLQSRGLGDGYTF. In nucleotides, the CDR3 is TGTGCTAGTGGTTTGCTCCAATCAAGGGGCTTAGGGGATGGCTACACCTTC.

CDR3 sequence (DNA): TGTGCCAGCAGCTTAAAGGGTAATTCACCCCTCCACTTT. Its translation is CASSLKGNSPLHF. The V and J genes are TRBV7-2 and TRBJ1-6; no reliable D call. Trimming took off 2 bases at V and 6 bases at J, with 5 bases between the two ends. Germline loops: CDR1 SGHTA, CDR2 FQGNSA. CDR3 length: 13 residues.

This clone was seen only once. The CDR3 DNA reads TGTGCCAGCAGCTTGGGTCAGAGCTCCTACGAGCAGTACTTC. Amino acids: CASSLGQSSYEQYF. This chain joins TRBV5-4 and TRBJ2-7; D remains unclear. Germline assignment: CDR1 SGHNT and CDR2 YYREEE (reference sequence). The CDR3 length is 14 residues. Deletions cut 0 bases from V and 0 bases from J, with 7 bases between.

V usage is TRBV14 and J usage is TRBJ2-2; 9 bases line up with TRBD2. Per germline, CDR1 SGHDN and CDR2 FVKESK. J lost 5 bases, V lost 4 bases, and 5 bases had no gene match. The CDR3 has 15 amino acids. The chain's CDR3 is CASSPLAGATGELFF. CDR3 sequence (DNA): TGTGCCAGCAGCCCATTAGCGGGGGCTACCGGGGAGCTGTTTTTT.

CDR3 protein: CASSDRGYNSPLHF. CDR3 bases: TGTGCCAGCAGTGACAGGGGGTACAATTCACCCCTCCACTTT. The V call is TRBV2, the J call TRBJ1-6; 7 bases fit TRBD1. In germline, CDR1 is SNHLY, CDR2 FYNNEI. CDR3 size: 14 residues. V shed 3 bases, J shed 7 bases, and the junction held 3 bases outside the gene matches.

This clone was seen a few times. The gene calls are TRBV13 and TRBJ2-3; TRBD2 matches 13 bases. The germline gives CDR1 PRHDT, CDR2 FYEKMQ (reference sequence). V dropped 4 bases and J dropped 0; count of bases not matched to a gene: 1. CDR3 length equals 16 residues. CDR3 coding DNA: TGTGCCAGCAGCTGGGGACTAGCGGGGAGCACAGATACGCAGTATTTT. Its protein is CASSWGLAGSTDTQYF.

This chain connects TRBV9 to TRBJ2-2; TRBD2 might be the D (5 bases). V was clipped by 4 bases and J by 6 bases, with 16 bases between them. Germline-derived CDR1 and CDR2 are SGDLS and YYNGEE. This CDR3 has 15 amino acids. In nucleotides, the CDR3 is TGTGCCAGCAGCCCGCAGACATCCGGGGCCGGGGAGCTGTTTTTT. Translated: CASSPQTSGAGELFF. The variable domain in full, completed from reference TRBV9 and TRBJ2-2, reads DSGVTQTPKHLITATGQRVTLRCSPRSGDLSVYWYQQSLDQGLQFLIQYYNGEERAKGNILERFSAQQFPDLHSELNLSSLELGDSALYFCASSPQTSGAGELFFGEGSRLTVL.

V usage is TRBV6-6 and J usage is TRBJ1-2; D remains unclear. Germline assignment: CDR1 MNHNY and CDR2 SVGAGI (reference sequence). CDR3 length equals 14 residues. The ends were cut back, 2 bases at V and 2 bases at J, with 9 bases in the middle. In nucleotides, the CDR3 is TGTGCCAGCAGTTACCAGCTACGGAACTATGGCTACACCTTC. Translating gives CASSYQLRNYGYTF.

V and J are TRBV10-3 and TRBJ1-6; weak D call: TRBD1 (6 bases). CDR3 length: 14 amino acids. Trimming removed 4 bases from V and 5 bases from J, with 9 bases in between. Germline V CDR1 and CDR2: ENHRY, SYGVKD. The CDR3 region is CAISGWDNNSPLHF. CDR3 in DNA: TGTGCCATCAGTGGATGGGACAATAATTCACCCCTCCACTTT.

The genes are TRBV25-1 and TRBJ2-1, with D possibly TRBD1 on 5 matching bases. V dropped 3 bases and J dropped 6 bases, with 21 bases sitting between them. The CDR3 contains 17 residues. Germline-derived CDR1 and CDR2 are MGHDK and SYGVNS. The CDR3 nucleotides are TGTGCCAGCAGTGATAGGCGCGACAGCCGCCGCTCCAATGAGCAGTTCTTC. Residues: CASSDRRDSRRSNEQFF. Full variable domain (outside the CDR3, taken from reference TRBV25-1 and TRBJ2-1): EADIYQTPRYLVIGTGKKITLECSQTMGHDKMYWYQQDPGMELHLIHYSYGVNSTEKGDLSSESTVSRIRTEHFPLTLESARPSHTSQYLCASSDRRDSRRSNEQFFGPGTRLTVL.

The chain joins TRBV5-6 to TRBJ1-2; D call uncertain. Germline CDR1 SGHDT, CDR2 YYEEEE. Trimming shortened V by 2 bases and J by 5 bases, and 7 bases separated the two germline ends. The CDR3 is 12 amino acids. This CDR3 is CASSFEVYGYTF. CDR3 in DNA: TGTGCCAGCAGCTTTGAGGTTTATGGCTACACCTTC.

CDR3 loop: CASSEALSSGATDTQYF. The CDR3 DNA reads TGTGCCAGCAGTGAAGCGCTTAGTAGCGGGGCAACAGATACGCAGTATTTT. The chain joins TRBV2 to TRBJ2-3, with TRBD2 identical over 8 bases. With V trimmed by 0 bases and J by 3 bases, 8 bases remained unmatched. Germline V gives CDR1 SNHLY, CDR2 FYNNEI. This CDR3 region has 17 residues. Using reference TRBV2 and TRBJ2-3 for the parts outside the CDR3, the full variable domain is EPEVTQTPSHQVTQMGQEVILRCVPISNHLYFYWYRQILGQKVEFLVSFYNNEISEKSEIFDDQFSVERPDGSNFTLKIRSTKLEDSAMYFCASSEALSSGATDTQYFGPGTRLTVL.

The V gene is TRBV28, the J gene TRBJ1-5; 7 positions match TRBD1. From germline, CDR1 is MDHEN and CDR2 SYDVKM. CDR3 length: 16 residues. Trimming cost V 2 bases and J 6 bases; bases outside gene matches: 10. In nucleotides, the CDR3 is TGTGCCAGCAGTTTAAGTTCGGCAGGGGACAGTCAGCCCCAGCATTTT. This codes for CASSLSSAGDSQPQHF.

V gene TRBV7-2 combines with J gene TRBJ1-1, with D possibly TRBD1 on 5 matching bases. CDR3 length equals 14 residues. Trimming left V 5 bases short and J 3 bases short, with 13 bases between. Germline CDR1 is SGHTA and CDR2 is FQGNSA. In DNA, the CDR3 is TGTGCCAGCAGCCAGCAAACAGGAGACACTGAAGCTTTCTTT. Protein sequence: CASSQQTGDTEAFF.

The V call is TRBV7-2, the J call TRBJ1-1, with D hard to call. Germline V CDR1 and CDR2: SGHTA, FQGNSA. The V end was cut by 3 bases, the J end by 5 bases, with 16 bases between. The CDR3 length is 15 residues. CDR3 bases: TGTGCCAGCAGCTTCCGAACTTTGACGGGGACTGAAGCTTTCTTT. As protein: CASSFRTLTGTEAFF.

CDR3 DNA: TGCGCCAGCAGCCCCGGCGGGAGGCCACACGAGCAGTACTTC. Translated: CASSPGGRPHEQYF. The V and J genes are TRBV5-1 and TRBJ2-7, with 8 nucleotides matching TRBD2. The J segment lost 5 bases and the V segment lost 4 bases, leaving 8 bases of the junction unmatched. The CDR3 consists of 14 residues. Looked up from germline, CDR1 is SGHRS and CDR2 is YFSETQ.

The CDR3 loop is CASSIVDGEWGGYTF. As DNA, the CDR3 is TGTGCCAGTAGTATAGTGGACGGAGAATGGGGTGGCTACACCTTC. The chain uses TRBV19 and TRBJ1-2, with no clear D. Germline V gene sequence: CDR1 LNHDA, CDR2 SQIVND (reference sequence). CDR3 size: 15 residues. V lost 1 base and J lost 7, with 16 bases in between.

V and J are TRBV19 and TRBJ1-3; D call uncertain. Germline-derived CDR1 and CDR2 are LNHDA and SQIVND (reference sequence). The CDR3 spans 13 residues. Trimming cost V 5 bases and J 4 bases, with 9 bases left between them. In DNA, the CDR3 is TGTGCCAGTAGTCCCCCAGGAGGAAACACCATATATTTT. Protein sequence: CASSPPGGNTIYF.

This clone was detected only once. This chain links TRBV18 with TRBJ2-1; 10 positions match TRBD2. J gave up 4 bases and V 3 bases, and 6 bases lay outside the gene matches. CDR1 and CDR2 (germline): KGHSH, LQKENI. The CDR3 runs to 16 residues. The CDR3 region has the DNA TGTGCCAGCTCACCCGCAGCGGGAGGGCCTTACAATGAGCAGTTCTTC. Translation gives CASSPAAGGPYNEQFF.

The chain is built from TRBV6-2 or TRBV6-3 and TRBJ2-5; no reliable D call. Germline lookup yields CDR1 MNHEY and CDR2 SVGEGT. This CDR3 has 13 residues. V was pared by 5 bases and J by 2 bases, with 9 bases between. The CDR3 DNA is TGTGCCAGCAGTCCGCAAAAGCAAGAGACCCAGTACTTC. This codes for CASSPQKQETQYF.

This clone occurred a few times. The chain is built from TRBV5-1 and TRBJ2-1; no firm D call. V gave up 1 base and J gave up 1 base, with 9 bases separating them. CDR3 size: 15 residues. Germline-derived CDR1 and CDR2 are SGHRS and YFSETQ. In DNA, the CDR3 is TGCGCCAGCAGCTTGCTTACAGAGTCCTACAATGAGCAGTTCTTC. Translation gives CASSLLTESYNEQFF.

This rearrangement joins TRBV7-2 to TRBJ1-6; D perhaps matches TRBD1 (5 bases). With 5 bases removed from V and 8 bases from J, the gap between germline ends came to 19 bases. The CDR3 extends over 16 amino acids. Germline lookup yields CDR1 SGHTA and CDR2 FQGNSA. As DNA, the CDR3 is TGTGCCAGCAGCCCCCAGGGTTTGAGGGGACATTCACCCCTCCACTTT. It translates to CASSPQGLRGHSPLHF.

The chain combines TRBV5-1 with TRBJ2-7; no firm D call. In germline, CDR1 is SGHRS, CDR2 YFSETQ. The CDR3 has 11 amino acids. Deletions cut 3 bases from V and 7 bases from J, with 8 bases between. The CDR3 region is CASSSQLEQYF. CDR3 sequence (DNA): TGCGCCAGCAGCTCGCAACTTGAGCAGTACTTC.

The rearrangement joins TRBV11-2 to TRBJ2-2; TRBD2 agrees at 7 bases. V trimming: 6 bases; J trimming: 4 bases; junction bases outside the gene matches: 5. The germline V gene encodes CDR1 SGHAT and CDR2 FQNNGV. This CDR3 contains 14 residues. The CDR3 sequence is CASRRGTTTGELFF. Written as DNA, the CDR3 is TGTGCCAGCAGAAGAGGGACTACCACCGGGGAGCTGTTTTTT. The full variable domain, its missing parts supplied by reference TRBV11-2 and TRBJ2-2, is EAGVAQSPRYKIIEKRQSVAFWCNPISGHATLYWYQQILGQGPKLLIQFQNNGVVDDSQLPKDRFSAERLKGVDSTLKIQPAKLEDSAVYLCASRRGTTTGELFFGEGSRLTVL.

The CDR3 reads CASSDFRGIVGNQPQHF. CDR3 nucleotide sequence: TGTGCCAGCAGTGATTTTCGGGGTATTGTTGGCAATCAGCCCCAGCATTTT. The chain links TRBV6-1 to TRBJ1-5; D ambiguous. Trimming left V 3 bases short and J 2 bases short, with 17 bases between. The germline gives CDR1 MNHNS, CDR2 SASEGT. This CDR3 has 17 residues.

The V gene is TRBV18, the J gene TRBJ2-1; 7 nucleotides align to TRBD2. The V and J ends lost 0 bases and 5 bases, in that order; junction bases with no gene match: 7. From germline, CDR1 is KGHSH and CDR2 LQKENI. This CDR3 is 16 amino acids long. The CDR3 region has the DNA TGTGCCAGCTCACCACCGCGGCGGGAGAGCGACAATGAGCAGTTCTTC. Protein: CASSPPRRESDNEQFF.

CDR3 protein: CASSLATMNTEAFF. CDR3 coding DNA: TGCGCCAGCAGCTTGGCCACAATGAACACTGAAGCTTTCTTT. The J gene is TRBJ1-1, the V gene TRBV5-1; no definite D call. In germline, CDR1 is SGHRS, CDR2 YFSETQ. The CDR3 sequence is 14 residues long. V was cut by 0 bases and J by 0 bases, with 6 bases left in between.